This record covers a single TCR beta chain. This sample is part of a study of blood T cell repertoires in COVID-19. Authors' analysis steps: Nucleated cell counts were estimated from reference gene primer amplification. Sequencing used immunoSEQ multiplex PCR; TCRdb keeps in-frame clones, though not all of them. Clone size and V and J calls were adopted from that table, with D and trimming inferred from the DNA. The sample consists of 170,000 or so clones, nearly 80% of them appearing once. V shed 3 bases, J shed 4 bases, and the junction held 5 bases outside the gene matches. This CDR3 has 16 amino acids. The germline V gene has CDR1 LNHDA and CDR2 SQIVND (reference sequence).

The clonotype comes from a woman aged 65 to 85 with acute or convalescent COVID-19. The sequenced material came from peripheral blood. The V gene is TRBV19, the J gene TRBJ2-3, with 12 bases identical to TRBD2. The CDR3 DNA sequence: TGTGCCAGTAGTATTCTAGCGGGAGGGACGCCAGATACGCAGTATTTT. This encodes CASSILAGGTPDTQYF.